This note documents a single T cell receptor (beta chain) sequence. This clonotype was observed many times. The antigen it recognizes is unknown. Germline is not matched at one junction end, which may reflect a read error. The data were obtained in a study of T cells in Graves' hyperthyroidism and ophthalmopathy (dated 2019 in TCRdb). In terms of the full investigation: TCR V-J signatures able to tell the groups apart were searched for in a discovery cohort of approximately 95 patients, of whom more than 40 had Graves' ophthalmopathy and about 60 had stable Graves' hyperthyroidism. Prospective prediction of ophthalmopathy was tested in an independent validation cohort of approximately 19 hyperthyroidism patients and some 17 patients who later progressed to ophthalmopathy. The 95 to 100 discovery patients were randomly split 7:3 into training and test sets. Thyroid tissue and blood T-cell repertoires from about 6 Graves' hyperthyroidism patients were also compared in the study. Following sampling, methimazole starting at 30 mg daily was given to hyperthyroidism patients, and high-dose intravenous methylprednisolone was given to ophthalmopathy patients. The paper describes TCR Vbeta CDR3 sequencing of some 130 peripheral blood samples, made up of 43 ophthalmopathy patients, some 76 hyperthyroidism patients and some 17 progressor patients. General findings and caveats noted by the study authors: In validation, the model predicted progression to ophthalmopathy with 55% to 71% sensitivity and around 72% specificity, a median of about 6 months before onset. A model built on a 13 V-J signature distinguished ophthalmopathy from stable hyperthyroidism, reaching 85% to 90% sensitivity and around 82% specificity in cross-validation and 80%/75% in testing. Sample size was not statistically predetermined, and blinding of investigators to group allocation was not performed. Most expanded thyroid clonotypes (frequency above 0.001) were also detected in blood, a finding suggesting that blood repertoires may reflect thyroid immune responses.

The TCR beta CDR3 regions were amplified from the RNA transcripts. The first round of RT-PCR for the TCR CDR3 was performed with the HTBI primer set and the Qiagen OneStep RT-PCR kit. Libraries were constructed in a second round of multiplex PCR, after which size selection and purification were performed. The libraries were sequenced on an Illumina HiSeq2000 using paired-end 100 bp reads. Turning to the authors' computational methods: Raw data were processed with SOAPnuke, discarding reads with adapters, uncalled bases, mean Phred below 15, or no exact constant-primer or identifier match. COPE v1.2.5 was used to merge the high-quality paired reads, and each unique nucleotide sequence was defined as a clonotype. MiTCR v1.1 was used to align clonotypes to the IMGT TRBV, TRBD and TRBJ reference segments. Only V-J combinations with frequency above 0.0001, covering 99% to 99.2% of repertoires, were analysed. A TCS score was defined as the ratio of F50 (clonal expansion) to E x V (chaos), with BLOSUM62-based TCRdist applied between CDR3 peptides within each V-J. Welch's t-statistics and random forest reduced roughly 500 V-J features to roughly 13, which were used in a naive Bayes classifier (R e1071). The Morisita-Horn index was used to measure how similar the thyroid and blood repertoires were. TCRdb redid the processing of the public reads, applying fastp at Q25 and MiXCR, and retained in-frame beta chains. Under each unique CDR3 protein, matching rows form one entry showing the most common genes and DNA. The V and J calls were not made by the authors but by TCRdb's processing. This sample has more than 500,000 distinct CDR3 sequences in its table, and about 43% of those were observed once. The top ten constitute around 20% of the sample.

Patients with uncontrolled infections, other autoimmune diseases, pregnancy or lactation were excluded. Diagnoses relied on clinical symptoms, serum thyroxine and TRAb, thyroid ultrasound and orbital computed tomography. Trizol reagent was used to extract total RNA, and RNA quality was then checked on an Agilent 2100 Bioanalyzer. Sample: peripheral blood or thyroid tissue (not recorded which). The sequence was obtained from an adult woman with Graves' disease, either hyperthyroidism or ophthalmopathy (not recorded which).

The CDR3 region: CASSASTSSSEQYF. The nucleotides read TGTGCCAGTAGTGCCTCGACTAGTTCCTCCGAGCAGTACTTC. The V and J genes are TRBV19 and TRBJ2-7, with TRBD2 as a weak D call on 6 bases. In the germline V gene (reference sequence), CDR1 corresponds to LNHDA and CDR2 to SQIVND. The CDR3 sequence holds 14 residues, the cysteine and phenylalanine included. Of the read, only the CDR3 DNA is kept; its 42 bases are in frame from base 1.